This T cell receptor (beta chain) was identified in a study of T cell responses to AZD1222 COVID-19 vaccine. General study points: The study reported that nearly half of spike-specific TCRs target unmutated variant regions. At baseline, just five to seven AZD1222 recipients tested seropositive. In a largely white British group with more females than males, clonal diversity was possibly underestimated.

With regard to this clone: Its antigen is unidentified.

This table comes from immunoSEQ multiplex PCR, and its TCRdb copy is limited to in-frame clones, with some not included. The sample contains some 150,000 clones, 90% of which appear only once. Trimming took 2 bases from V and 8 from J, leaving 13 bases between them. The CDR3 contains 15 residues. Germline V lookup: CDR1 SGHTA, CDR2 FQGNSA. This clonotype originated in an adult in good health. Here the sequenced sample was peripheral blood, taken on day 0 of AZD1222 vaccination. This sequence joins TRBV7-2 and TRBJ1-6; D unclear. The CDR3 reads CASSLRSGGDSPLHF. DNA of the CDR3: TGTGCCAGCAGCTTAAGGAGTGGTGGCGATTCACCCCTCCACTTT.